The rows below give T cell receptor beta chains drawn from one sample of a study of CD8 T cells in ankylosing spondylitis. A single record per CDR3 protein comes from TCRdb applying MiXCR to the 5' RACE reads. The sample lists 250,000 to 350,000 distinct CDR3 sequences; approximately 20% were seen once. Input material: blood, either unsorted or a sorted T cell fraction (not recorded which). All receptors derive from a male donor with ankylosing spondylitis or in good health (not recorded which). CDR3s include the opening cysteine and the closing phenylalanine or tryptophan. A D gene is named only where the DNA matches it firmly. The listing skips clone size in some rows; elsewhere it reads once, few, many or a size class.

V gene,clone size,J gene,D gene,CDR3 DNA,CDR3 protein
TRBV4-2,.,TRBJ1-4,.,TGTGCCAGCAGCCAAGGTGGACATTCCTCAACTAATGAAAAACTGTTTTTT,CASSQGGHSSTNEKLFF
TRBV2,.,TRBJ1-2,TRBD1,TGTGCCAGCAGTGCCGACAGGGGGCGAAGGAATGGCTACACCTTC,CASSADRGRRNGYTF
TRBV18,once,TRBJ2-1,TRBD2,TGTGCCAGCTCGCAGGCCGGACTAGCGGTCCACAATGAGCAGTTCTTC,CASSQAGLAVHNEQFF
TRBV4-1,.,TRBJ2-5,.,TGCGCCAGCAGCCCGGAGGGACGTCAAGAGACCCAGTACTTC,CASSPEGRQETQYF
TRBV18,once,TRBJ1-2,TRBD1,TGTGCCAGCTCACCACTGGGACAGGGAGGCTATGGCTACACCTTC,CASSPLGQGGYGYTF
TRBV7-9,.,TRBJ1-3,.,TGTGCCAGCAGCGCGGCGCCACAGGGAGCTGGAAACACCATATATTTT,CASSAAPQGAGNTIYF
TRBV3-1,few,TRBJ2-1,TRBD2,TGTGCCAGCAGCCAAGAGCGGCTAGCGGGGGGGAGTGAGCAGTTCTTC,CASSQERLAGGSEQFF
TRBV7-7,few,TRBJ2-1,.,TGTGCCAGCAGCTTAGGGGGGACCCAAGGCGGCTCCTACAATGAGCAGTTCTTC,CASSLGGTQGGSYNEQFF
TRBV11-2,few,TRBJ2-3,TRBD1,TGTGCCAGCAGCTACGCCGGGACAGCATTCCGCACAGATACGCAGTATTTT,CASSYAGTAFRTDTQYF
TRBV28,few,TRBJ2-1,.,TGTGCCAGCAGTTGGGGGTCCTACAATGAGCAGTTCTTC,CASSWGSYNEQFF
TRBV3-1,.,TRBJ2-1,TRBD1,TGTGCCAGCAGCCAAGTTGGACAGGGGTACAATGAGCAGTTCTTC,CASSQVGQGYNEQFF
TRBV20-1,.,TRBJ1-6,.,TGCAGTGCTAGCCTCCAGGCATATAATTCACCCCTCCACTTT,CSASLQAYNSPLHF
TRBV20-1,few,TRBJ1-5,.,TGCAGTGCTACCGATGCCGGAGGAGGGGCCAATCAGCCCCAGCATTTT,CSATDAGGGANQPQHF
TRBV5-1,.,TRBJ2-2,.,TGCGCCAGCAGCTGGGCAGGGAACAACGCGAACACCGGGGAGCTGTTTTTT,CASSWAGNNANTGELFF
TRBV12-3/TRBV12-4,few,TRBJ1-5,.,TGTGCCAGCAAGATAACCCGAGGCAATCAGCCCCAGCATTTT,CASKITRGNQPQHF
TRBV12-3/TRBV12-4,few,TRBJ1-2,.,TGTGCCAGCAGTGACCGGCCACGTAGATATGGCTACACCTTC,CASSDRPRRYGYTF
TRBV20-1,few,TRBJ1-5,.,TGCAGTGCTAGACCGGGACCCCGGGGCAGTCAGCCCCAGCATTTT,CSARPGPRGSQPQHF
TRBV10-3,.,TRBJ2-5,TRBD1,TGTGCCATCAGTGACCCAGACGTTCCGGGACAGGGGACCGAGACCCAGTACTTC,CAISDPDVPGQGTETQYF
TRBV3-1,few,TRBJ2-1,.,TGTGCCAGCAGCCAAGTGAGTGAGCAGTTCTTC,CASSQVSEQFF
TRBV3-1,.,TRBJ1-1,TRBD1,TGTGCCAGCAGCCAATCAGGACAGGGAAATACTGAAGCTTTCTTT,CASSQSGQGNTEAFF
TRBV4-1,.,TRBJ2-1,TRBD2,TGCGCCAGCAGCCAAGACCTGCTAGCGGGACGGCGCAATGAGCAGTTCTTC,CASSQDLLAGRRNEQFF
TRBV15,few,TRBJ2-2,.,TGTGCCACCAGCAGAGATCGTAGGACCGGGGAGCTGTTTTTT,CATSRDRRTGELFF
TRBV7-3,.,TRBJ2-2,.,TGTGCCAGCAGCTTACAGGGGCACACCGGGGAGCTGTTTTTT,CASSLQGHTGELFF